Here is one T cell receptor (beta chain) with its context. Treatment given: roughly 20 received Ad26.COV2.S at low or high dose, single or two shots; about 5 received placebo; per-sample allocation not given. Samples analyzed were those drawn on day 63 after the first vaccine or placebo injection. This entry comes from a study of Ad26.COV2.S vaccination and SARS-CoV-2 variants. Germline CDR1 is MNHEY and CDR2 is SVGAGI. This CDR3 comprises 14 residues. Deletions cut 2 bases from V and 10 bases from J, with 17 bases between. The method was immunoSEQ multiplex PCR; TCRdb's version includes in-frame clones alone and lacks a portion of them. The table includes hundreds of thousands of clones, about 88% detected once.

The TCR originated in a person aged 18-60 years who received the Ad26.COV2.S COVID-19 vaccine or a placebo. The chain links TRBV6-5 to TRBJ1-1, with a weak D call TRBD1 (6 bases). Sequencing was performed on peripheral blood, taken in a trial of Ad26.COV2.S vaccine versus placebo. Here the CDR3 reads CASSYLPLGGRAFF. The CDR3 DNA reads as TGTGCCAGCAGTTACCTACCGTTGGGGGGGCGAGCTTTCTTT.